This T cell receptor beta chain was found in a study of OX40 agonist ivuxolimab in advanced cancers. The overall study: Patients achieving partial responses numbered three: one hepatocellular carcinoma case and two cutaneous melanoma cases.

There are 15 residues in the CDR3. The V end was cut by 2 bases, the J end by 2 bases, with 13 bases between. Germline-derived CDR1 and CDR2 are SQVTM and ANQGSEA. Study-wide findings and caveats: Expanded clones belonging to CD8+ T cells outnumbered, on average, those of CD4+. It was also the case that some nonresponders had low normalized T-cell clonal expansion.

Some clones are missing from TCRdb's copy, which holds only in-frame ones; the method was immunoSEQ multiplex PCR. The sample carries 55,000 to 80,000 clones, around 80% recorded once. Concerning this clone itself: Its antigen is unknown.

The genes are TRBV29-1 and TRBJ1-3, with D maybe TRBD1 (6 bases). Sample: CD4+ or CD8+ T cells sorted from blood, taken in a trial of the OX40 agonist ivuxolimab. The TCR originated in an adult with an advanced solid tumor such as melanoma, head and neck, liver or kidney cancer. The DNA of the CDR3 is TGCAGCGTTGAAAGGGGGGCAGGGCCTGGAAACACCATATATTTT. This codes for CSVERGAGPGNTIYF.